The 29 T cell receptor beta chains given below trace back to one sample, sequenced in a study of monozygotic twins with inflammatory bowel disease. TCRdb re-called the 5' RACE reads, yielding one record per CDR3 amino acid sequence without DNA. Here the sample table reports about 210,000 distinct CDR3 sequences. Sequencing was done on a sample of blood. The receptors here all came from a human donor with ulcerative colitis or Crohn's disease, or a healthy co-twin of an affected twin (not recorded which).

V is TRBV6-1 and J is TRBJ2-3; TCRdb returns TRBD2, unconfirmable since there is no DNA. The V gene's germline CDR1 is MNHNS and CDR2 SASEGT. This CDR3 comprises 15 residues. CDR3 region: CASSETSGGTDTQYF.

V usage is TRBV5-6 and J usage is TRBJ1-1. Germline V gene data show CDR1 as SGHDT and CDR2 as YYEEEE. The CDR3 has 11 amino acids. CDR3 sequence reads: CASSFDSEAFF.

The rearrangement uses TRBV7-9 and TRBJ1-2; the TRBD1 assignment by TCRdb is unverifiable without DNA. Germline assignment: CDR1 SEHNR and CDR2 FQNEAQ (reference sequence). The CDR3 loop spans 13 amino acids. CDR3 region: CASSSSRTDGYTF.

The rearrangement links TRBV29-1 to TRBJ1-1; there is no DNA to check the TCRdb D call of TRBD1. Germline lookup yields CDR1 SQVTM and CDR2 ANQGSEA. The CDR3 is 16 residues long. The chain's CDR3 is CSVIFDHRVGHTEAFF.

V and J are TRBV30 and TRBJ2-4; the D call of TRBD2 rests on TCRdb alone, since no DNA is present to check it. The germline V gene has CDR1 GTSNPN and CDR2 SVGIG (reference sequence). The CDR3 consists of 12 residues. The CDR3: CAWRKDLNIQYF.

The chain recombines TRBV6-2 or TRBV6-3 with TRBJ1-1. Germline V gene sequence: CDR1 MNHEY, CDR2 SVGEGT. The CDR3 length is 15 residues. The CDR3 region is CASSPDPVRSAEAFF.

The V and J genes are TRBV5-1 and TRBJ2-3; the TCRdb D gene call, TRBD1, has no DNA to confirm it. The CDR3 length is 15 residues. CDR1 SGHRS and CDR2 YFSETQ come from the germline V gene. This CDR3 reads CASSRTDRATDTQYF.

This chain uses TRBV7-2 with TRBJ1-2. Germline-derived CDR1 and CDR2 are SGHTA and FQGNSA. The CDR3 length is 12 residues. CDR3 amino acids: CASSFIRDGYTF.

This rearrangement joins TRBV6-2 or TRBV6-3 to TRBJ2-1; TCRdb outputs TRBD2, but without DNA this stays unchecked. The CDR3 length is 17 residues. CDR1 is MNHEY, CDR2 SVGEGT, per germline. The CDR3 here is CASTYHPLAEAYNEQFF.

The chain recombines TRBV20-1 with TRBJ2-2; TCRdb gives TRBD1 as the D gene, but with no DNA this cannot be confirmed. In germline, CDR1 is DFQATT, CDR2 SNEGSKA (reference sequence). This CDR3 region has 15 residues. This CDR3 is CSARVDSSIAGELFF.

The chain is built from TRBV28 and TRBJ2-7; no DNA is available, so the TRBD1 call from TCRdb remains unchecked. Per germline, CDR1 MDHEN and CDR2 SYDVKM. CDR3 length: 14 residues. Here the CDR3 reads CASSLRTGKYEQYF.

The CDR3 spells CASSLRGTYGYTF. This chain uses TRBV12-3 or TRBV12-4 with TRBJ1-2; checking the TCRdb D call of TRBD1 is not possible without DNA. The CDR3 consists of 13 residues.

The chain recombines TRBV20-1 with TRBJ2-7. Germline V CDR1 and CDR2: DFQATT, SNEGSKA (reference sequence). This CDR3 region has 14 residues. Here the CDR3 reads CSARDQTLSYEQYF.

The V and J genes are TRBV19 and TRBJ1-5; TCRdb outputs TRBD1, but without DNA this stays unchecked. This CDR3 has 14 residues. Germline CDR1 reads LNHDA; CDR2 reads SQIVND (reference sequence). The CDR3 here is CASMPGTGNQPQHF.

The V gene is TRBV4-2, the J gene TRBJ1-2. CDR3 length equals 15 residues. Germline loops: CDR1 LGHNA, CDR2 YNFKEQ. The CDR3 region is CASSQPERMNYGYTF.

J is TRBJ2-1 and V is TRBV3-1; TCRdb lists TRBD2, though no DNA is available to test this call. Germline V lookup: CDR1 LGHDT, CDR2 YNNKEL (reference sequence). This CDR3 has 16 amino acids. CDR3 residues: CASSQRASGRRGEQFF.

The chain carries TRBV20-1 and TRBJ2-3; no DNA is available, so the TRBD2 call from TCRdb remains unchecked. This CDR3 is 12 amino acids long. The germline V gene has CDR1 DFQATT and CDR2 SNEGSKA (reference sequence). The chain's CDR3 is CSASSHERTQYF.

The chain carries TRBV5-6 and TRBJ1-1; TCRdb reports TRBD1, a call that lacks DNA to check it against. Germline values: CDR1 SGHDT, CDR2 YYEEEE. CDR3 length: 15 residues. CDR3: CASSLAPGQGIEAFF.

The chain recombines TRBV20-1 with TRBJ1-1; the TCRdb call, TRBD1, lacks DNA for checking. The CDR3 contains 15 residues. Germline-derived CDR1 and CDR2 are DFQATT and SNEGSKA (reference sequence). This CDR3 is CSARDQGRGSAEAFF.

The rearrangement joins TRBV10-3 to TRBJ2-1; TCRdb indicates TRBD2, and absent DNA this call remains unverified. The CDR3 sequence is 16 residues long. Germline CDR1 reads ENHRY; CDR2 reads SYGVKD. The chain's CDR3 is CAISESTSGGNNEQFF.

The rearrangement joins TRBV7-3 to TRBJ2-1; lacking DNA, the TRBD2 call made by TCRdb goes unchecked. The CDR3 is 16 residues long. The germline V gene encodes CDR1 SGHTA and CDR2 FQGTGA. This chain's CDR3 is CASSFSGGARGNEQFF.

The chain uses TRBV6-5 and TRBJ1-6. This CDR3 region has 19 residues. CDR1 is MNHEY, CDR2 SVGAGI, per germline. The CDR3 sequence: CASSYSFHDVTSYNSPLHF.

The V gene is TRBV10-3, the J gene TRBJ2-1; without DNA, the TCRdb call of TRBD1 cannot be checked. The CDR3 runs 13 residues. Germline V gene lookup returns CDR1 ENHRY and CDR2 SYGVKD. The CDR3 spells CAVEGTGDNEQFF.

This chain joins TRBV5-1 and TRBJ1-1. From germline, CDR1 is SGHRS and CDR2 YFSETQ. This CDR3 is built from 14 residues. This chain's CDR3 is CASSLWEGKTEAFF.

The V call is TRBV6-2 or TRBV6-3, the J call TRBJ1-2; the TCRdb D gene call, TRBD1, has no DNA to confirm it. There are 16 residues in the CDR3. Germline V gene sequence: CDR1 MNHEY, CDR2 SVGEGT. The CDR3 protein is CASSSLPGQGSYGYTF.

The chain has TRBV4-1 and TRBJ1-3. The CDR3 totals 17 residues. CDR1 is MGHRA, CDR2 YSYEKL, per germline. The CDR3 sequence: CASSQDLGGGSGNTIYF.

The chain couples TRBV20-1 to TRBJ2-5; TCRdb calls TRBD2, which cannot be checked without DNA. The germline CDR1 and CDR2 sequences are DFQATT and SNEGSKA (reference sequence). CDR3 length equals 15 residues. The CDR3 protein is CSASAAEGRVKTQYF.

The CDR3 sequence: CASRTDSYTEAFF. This chain uses TRBV6-5 with TRBJ1-1; lacking DNA, the TRBD1 call made by TCRdb goes unchecked. The germline gives CDR1 MNHEY, CDR2 SVGAGI. The CDR3 spans 13 residues.

The chain is built from TRBV28 and TRBJ2-7; as DNA is missing, the TRBD1 call by TCRdb cannot be tested. Germline CDR1 reads MDHEN; CDR2 reads SYDVKM. This CDR3 is 12 amino acids long. The CDR3 sequence: CASRSPGREQYF.